The rows below give T cell receptor beta chains drawn from one sample of a study of T cell repertoires in cytomegalovirus infection. TCRdb processed the reads anew with MiXCR; each CDR3 protein has one entry. The profile shows some 800,000 distinct CDR3 sequences, roughly 33% of them singletons. These receptors are not linked to any known antigen. The specimen comprised cultured CD8+ T cells from PBMCs, sampled from culture after CMV antigen stimulation. Receptors were obtained from a human donor in good health (CMV status not recorded). Some clones in this sample may be carry-over from other donors' samples. The CDR3 runs from the conserved cysteine through the conserved F or W. A D gene is named only where the DNA matches it firmly. A clone size is listed for some rows: how often the clone was seen (once, few, many), or a class if it is expanded.

abundance,v_gene,j_gene,d_gene,CDR3aa,CDR3nt
-,TRBV4-1,TRBJ2-3,TRBD1,CASSQWTGPDTQYF,TGCGCCAGCAGCCAGTGGACAGGGCCAGATACGCAGTATTTT
-,TRBV27,TRBJ2-1,-,CASSDRDTGYNEQFF,TGTGCCAGCAGCGACCGGGATACTGGCTACAATGAGCAGTTCTTC
-,TRBV19,TRBJ1-4,-,CASSSDRGSKEKLFF,TGTGCCAGTAGTTCGGATCGAGGCAGCAAGGAAAAACTGTTTTTT
-,TRBV7-6,TRBJ1-2,-,CASSLEVGFDYGYTF,TGTGCCAGCAGCTTAGAGGTGGGGTTCGACTATGGCTACACCTTC
-,TRBV18,TRBJ2-5,-,CASSLRDGWYQETQYF,TGTGCCAGCTCCCTTAGGGACGGCTGGTACCAAGAGACCCAGTACTTC
-,TRBV7-2,TRBJ1-6,-,CASSLGLGTHSSSYNSPLHF,TGTGCCAGCAGCTTGGGGCTGGGGACTCACTCCAGCTCCTATAATTCACCCCTCCACTTT
few,TRBV27,TRBJ2-3,-,CASSPSWGTDTQYF,TGTGCCAGCAGCCCCAGTTGGGGCACAGATACGCAGTATTTT
few,TRBV27,TRBJ2-1,-,CASSWKVAGYNEQFF,TGTGCCAGCAGTTGGAAAGTGGCGGGCTACAATGAGCAGTTCTTC
-,TRBV6-5,TRBJ2-7,TRBD1,CASSPGQGFAEQYF,TGTGCCAGCAGCCCGGGACAGGGATTCGCCGAGCAGTACTTC
-,TRBV14,TRBJ1-2,-,CASSQASDGNYGYTF,TGTGCCAGCAGCCAAGCTTCGGACGGTAACTATGGCTACACCTTC
few,TRBV27,TRBJ2-1,TRBD2,CASSLKSGGPAYNEQFF,TGTGCCAGCAGTTTAAAGAGCGGGGGGCCGGCATACAATGAGCAGTTCTTC
-,TRBV4-3,TRBJ1-3,-,CASSQDWGDENTIYF,TGCGCCAGCAGCCAAGATTGGGGGGATGAAAACACCATATATTTT
once,TRBV7-3,TRBJ1-1,TRBD1,CASSITGTGLLNTEAFF,TGTGCCAGCAGCATAACCGGGACAGGGCTACTGAACACTGAAGCTTTCTTT
-,TRBV10-3,TRBJ2-7,TRBD1,CAISASGTGLEQYF,TGTGCCATCAGTGCTTCCGGGACAGGGCTCGAGCAGTACTTC
-,TRBV7-9,TRBJ2-5,TRBD2,CASVDGGVRETQYF,TGTGCCAGCGTTGATGGGGGGGTCAGGGAGACCCAGTACTTC
-,TRBV27,TRBJ2-2,-,CASSPGSLTGELFF,TGTGCCAGCAGCCCCGGTAGTCTCACCGGGGAGCTGTTTTTT
many,TRBV12-3/TRBV12-4,TRBJ2-6,-,CASSSSGYGANVLTF,TGTGCCAGCAGTTCGTCAGGGTACGGGGCCAACGTCCTGACTTTC
-,TRBV4-3,TRBJ1-4,TRBD1,CASSEPGGELFF,TGCGCCAGCAGCGAACCAGGGGGGGAACTGTTTTTT
once,TRBV6-1,TRBJ1-4,TRBD1,CASNPTGFDEKLFF,TGTGCCAGCAACCCGACAGGGTTTGACGAAAAACTGTTTTTT
-,TRBV7-9,TRBJ1-1,-,CASSERSTEAFF,TGTGCCAGCAGCGAACGGAGCACTGAAGCTTTCTTT
few,TRBV7-2,TRBJ1-2,-,CASSLGRRDYGYTF,TGTGCCAGCAGCTTAGGGAGGAGGGACTATGGCTACACCTTC
-,TRBV6-1,TRBJ2-4,TRBD1,CASSPGQGRAKNIQYF,TGTGCCAGCAGTCCTGGACAGGGTAGGGCCAAAAACATTCAGTACTTC
few,TRBV5-1,TRBJ2-4,-,CASSLLGGENHIQYF,TGCGCCAGCAGCTTGTTAGGTGGGGAGAATCACATTCAGTACTTC
few,TRBV27,TRBJ2-7,-,CASSVGREQYF,TGTGCCAGCAGTGTAGGGCGGGAGCAGTACTTC
-,TRBV4-2,TRBJ2-2,TRBD2,CASSPDLGLAGGSTGELFF,TGTGCCAGCAGCCCAGACTTGGGGCTAGCGGGGGGTTCCACCGGGGAGCTGTTTTTT
-,TRBV6-1,TRBJ1-6,-,CASMRSSYNSPLHF,TGTGCCAGCATGAGGAGCTCCTATAATTCACCCCTCCACTTT
many,TRBV7-6,TRBJ2-3,TRBD2,CATILGTSYTDTQYF,TGTGCCACCATCCTCGGGACTAGCTACACAGATACGCAGTATTTT
once,TRBV7-3,TRBJ2-7,TRBD2,CASSGGGTHYEQYF,TGTGCCAGCAGCGGGGGAGGGACCCACTACGAGCAGTACTTC
-,TRBV2,TRBJ1-5,TRBD1,CASSEIQGTNQPQHF,TGTGCCAGCAGTGAGATACAGGGGACCAATCAGCCCCAGCATTTT
-,TRBV6-2/TRBV6-3,TRBJ2-2,-,CASSYRVGELFF,TGTGCCAGCAGTTACAGGGTCGGGGAGCTGTTTTTT
few,TRBV27,TRBJ2-1,-,CASTTDRYNEQFF,TGTGCCAGCACCACGGACAGATACAATGAGCAGTTCTTC
few,TRBV20-1,TRBJ2-3,TRBD2,CSATNLLAGGTDTQYF,TGCAGTGCGACGAACCTGCTAGCGGGGGGCACAGATACGCAGTATTTT
many,TRBV7-2,TRBJ2-5,TRBD2,CASTLGTSVSETQYF,TGTGCCAGCACCCTCGGGACTAGTGTATCAGAGACCCAGTACTTC
many,TRBV28,TRBJ2-5,TRBD2,CASSATGGQETQYF,TGTGCCAGCAGTGCCACCGGGGGGCAAGAGACCCAGTACTTC
-,TRBV7-3,TRBJ1-1,-,CASSTWGQTNTEAFF,TGTGCCAGCAGCACGTGGGGACAAACGAACACTGAAGCTTTCTTT
few,TRBV7-9,TRBJ2-7,-,CASSSASSYEQYF,TGTGCCAGCAGCTCTGCATCCTCCTACGAGCAGTACTTC
-,TRBV5-5,TRBJ2-3,-,CASSSPQGLDTQYF,TGTGCCAGCAGCTCGCCACAGGGTTTGGATACGCAGTATTTT
-,TRBV9,TRBJ2-5,TRBD2,CASSPGLMYQETQYF,TGTGCCAGCAGCCCGGGACTAATGTACCAAGAGACCCAGTACTTC
few,TRBV7-9,TRBJ2-1,-,CASSWTASSYNEQFF,TGTGCCAGCAGTTGGACAGCGAGCTCCTACAATGAGCAGTTCTTC
-,TRBV5-4,TRBJ1-2,TRBD1,CASSLGAGQPLEAF,TGTGCCAGCAGCTTGGGTGCGGGACAGCCGCTGGAAGCCTTC
few,TRBV3-1,TRBJ1-1,TRBD1,CASSQEVRGGLMNTEAFF,TGTGCCAGCAGCCAAGAAGTCAGGGGGGGCCTCATGAACACTGAAGCTTTCTTT